The T cell receptor beta chain under discussion was sequenced for a study of Graves' ophthalmopathy and Graves' hyperthyroidism. Study-wide findings and caveats: The majority of expanded thyroid clonotypes above 0.001 frequency also occurred in blood. The study's model predicted ophthalmopathy progression at about 64% sensitivity and about 72% specificity.

The study excluded patients with other autoimmune diseases, uncontrolled infections, pregnancy or lactation. Symptoms, serum thyroxine and TRAb, thyroid ultrasound, and orbital computed tomography formed the diagnostic basis. Amplified material comprised TCR beta CDR3 regions derived from RNA transcripts. A first-round RT-PCR used HTBI primers, followed by a second-round multiplex PCR. Using its own MiXCR run on the multiplex PCR reads, TCRdb lists one record per CDR3 protein. This table holds some 750,000 distinct CDR3 sequences, roughly two fifths found once. As concerns this clonotype: Its target is not known. Without the conserved terminal phenylalanine or tryptophan, this CDR3 likely stems from a read error.

Germline loops: CDR1 SSHAT, CDR2 FNYEAQ (reference sequence). The CDR3 is 14 amino acids. Input material: peripheral blood. The clonotype was recovered from an adult man with Graves' ophthalmopathy. The chain is built from TRBV7-7 and TRBJ2-5; D possibly corresponds to TRBD1 (5 bases). CDR3 residues: CASSSIGHGETQYV. CDR3 DNA sequence: TGTGCTAGCAGCTCGATCGGACATGGGGAGACCCAGTACGTC.